This T cell receptor (beta chain) was captured in a study of blood T cell repertoires in COVID-19. Only in-frame clones appear in the TCRdb table, and some are missing; sequencing was by immunoSEQ multiplex PCR. Of approximately 200,000 clones in the sample, approximately 80% were seen once. Per the germline V gene, CDR1 is LGHNT and CDR2 is FRNRAP. The V end was cut by 7 bases, the J end by 4 bases, with 17 bases between. The CDR3 consists of 15 residues. In Cohort 3, a recovered donor had either two negative PCRs, clearance, or symptom resolution. This sequence was found in a man aged 55 to 70 who had recovered from COVID-19. Specimen: PBMCs or T cells enriched from blood (not recorded which). This chain joins TRBV12-5 and TRBJ1-5; D possibly corresponds to TRBD1 (5 bases). Written as DNA, the CDR3 is TGTGCTAGTGCCTGGGGCGGGGTCGGTAATCAGCCCCAGCATTTT. It is translated as CASAWGGVGNQPQHF.